This T cell receptor beta chain was obtained from a study of T cell repertoires in cytomegalovirus infection. Overall study findings and caveats: Dominant in the ex vivo response were TCR beta clonotypes restricted by HLA-C and specific for CMV.

With respect to this clonotype: Antigen: not known.

TCRdb used MiXCR to reprocess the reads, holding one entry per CDR3 protein. The top ten clones hold around 8.7% of a sample with 250,000 to 300,000 distinct CDR3 sequences, roughly 13% of them seen once. The sequence derives from a human donor in good health (CMV status not recorded). Some clones in this sample may be carry-over from other donors' samples. The specimen was PBMCs.

The CDR3 DNA sequence: TGTGCCAGCAGTTCCTCCCGGGCGAACGGGGCCAAAGAGACCCAGTACTTC. Its translation is CASSSSRANGAKETQYF. The gene calls are TRBV12-3 or TRBV12-4 and TRBJ2-5; D is possibly TRBD1 or TRBD2 (5 bases each). V lost 4 bases and J 3 bases, leaving 21 bases between the germline ends. This CDR3 has 17 residues.